These 23 T cell receptor beta chains came from one sample sequenced in a study of blood T cell repertoires in COVID-19. This table comes from immunoSEQ multiplex PCR, and its TCRdb copy is limited to in-frame clones, with some not included. The repertoire holds more than 300,000 clones, with 80% to 90% as singletons. Specimen: PBMCs or T cells enriched from blood (not recorded which). The receptors come from a man aged 30 to 45 who had recovered from COVID-19.

The chain uses TRBV27 and TRBJ2-2; D is perhaps TRBD1 (7 bases). There are 16 residues in the CDR3. V was pared by 5 bases and J by 8 bases, with 21 bases between. Per germline, CDR1 MNHEY and CDR2 SMNVEV (reference sequence). The CDR3 loop is CASSGGTVTSMGELFF. DNA for the CDR3: TGTGCCAGCAGTGGGGGGACAGTCACTTCTATGGGGGAGCTGTTTTTT.

This chain joins TRBV30 and TRBJ1-6, with a tentative D call TRBD1 (5 bases). CDR3 length: 14 amino acids. The V gene's germline CDR1 is GTSNPN and CDR2 SVGIG (reference sequence). Between the trimmed V and J ends, which lost 0 bases and 9 bases, there was a span of 12 bases. Here the CDR3 reads CAWSVSGGVSPLHF. The CDR3 DNA reads TGTGCCTGGAGTGTGTCGGGGGGAGTTTCACCCCTCCACTTT. Full variable domain (remainder filled in from reference TRBV30 and TRBJ1-6): SQTIHQWPATLVQPVGSPLSLECTVEGTSNPNLYWYRQAAGRGLQLLFYSVGIGQISSEVPQNLSASRPQDRQFILSSKKLLLSDSGFYLCAWSVSGGVSPLHFGNGTRLTVT.

CDR3 nucleotides: TGTGCCAGCAGCGCACAGAGGGGGGGGCCTGGTGAGCAGTTCTTC. It encodes CASSAQRGGPGEQFF. This chain connects TRBV9 to TRBJ2-1; TRBD2 is a possible D gene (7 bases). Germline lookup yields CDR1 SGDLS and CDR2 YYNGEE. V lost 3 bases, J lost 9 bases, and 19 bases lay in between. The CDR3 runs to 15 residues.

The V and J genes are TRBV9 and TRBJ2-1; 14 bases match TRBD2. V gave up 3 bases and J gave up 2 bases; unmatched junction bases: 10. CDR3 size: 19 residues. Germline V gene lookup returns CDR1 SGDLS and CDR2 YYNGEE. The CDR3 here is CASSARTSGRMGTYNEQFF. CDR3 bases: TGTGCCAGCAGCGCCCGGACTAGCGGGAGGATGGGGACCTACAATGAGCAGTTCTTC.

In its sample, this clone was seen a few times. The gene calls are TRBV9 and TRBJ2-2; TRBD1 aligns across 7 bases. Trimming at V came to 4 bases and at J to 5 bases, leaving 5 bases not matched to a gene. This CDR3 has 14 residues. The germline V gene encodes CDR1 SGDLS and CDR2 YYNGEE. CDR3 loop: CASSRQGRTGELFF. DNA for the CDR3: TGTGCCAGCAGCCGACAGGGTCGGACCGGGGAGCTGTTTTTT.

This chain connects TRBV30 to TRBJ2-1, with 9 bases matching TRBD2. CDR3 length: 16 residues. Germline lookup yields CDR1 GTSNPN and CDR2 SVGIG (reference sequence). V dropped 3 bases and J dropped 4; count of bases not matched to a gene: 10. DNA of the CDR3: TGTGCCTGGAGCCCTAAGACTAGCGGACAATACAATGAGCAGTTCTTC. This encodes CAWSPKTSGQYNEQFF.

This clone has just one count. V usage is TRBV7-6 and J usage is TRBJ2-1; 11 positions agree with TRBD2. This CDR3 has 16 residues. The V gene's germline CDR1 is SGHVS and CDR2 FNYEAQ. Trimming cost V 5 bases and J 3 bases; bases outside gene matches: 6. CDR3 region: CASSPPGLADYNEQFF. CDR3 bases: TGTGCCAGCAGCCCCCCGGGACTAGCGGACTACAATGAGCAGTTCTTC.

The V call is TRBV21-1, the J call TRBJ1-2. TRBV21-1 is a documented pseudogene. The CDR3 loop spans 12 amino acids. The chain's CDR3 is CASIYPPGGYTF. The CDR3 region has the DNA TGTGCCAGCATCTACCCCCCCGGGGGCTACACCTTC.

In this sample, this clone turned up a few times. The chain is built from TRBV3-1 (or the pseudogene TRBV3-2) and TRBJ1-2; possibly TRBD1 for D (6 bases). CDR1 and CDR2 (germline): LGHDT, YNNKEL (reference sequence). V was shortened by 5 bases and J by 7 bases, with 14 bases between the two germline ends. The CDR3 is made up of 13 amino acids. The CDR3 reads CASSAQGQGGYTF. The CDR3, as DNA: TGTGCCAGCAGCGCTCAGGGGCAGGGTGGCTACACCTTC.

The genes are TRBV6-1 and TRBJ2-2; D not resolved. Trimming took off 7 bases at V and 6 bases at J, with 9 bases between the two ends. Germline values: CDR1 MNHNS, CDR2 SASEGT. CDR3 length: 12 residues. CDR3 residues: CASTLIPGELFF. In DNA, the CDR3 is TGTGCCAGCACCCTAATCCCCGGGGAGCTGTTTTTT.

The rearrangement joins TRBV13 to TRBJ2-2; tentatively, D is TRBD2 (6 bases). The CDR3 extends over 20 amino acids. Trimming removed 4 bases from V and 1 base from J, with 25 bases in between. Per the germline V gene, CDR1 is PRHDT and CDR2 is FYEKMQ (reference sequence). CDR3 nucleotides: TGTGCCAGCAGCTCGACCACCGGGACTTCGACCACGGTGAACACCGGGGAGCTGTTTTTT. Protein product: CASSSTTGTSTTVNTGELFF. Full variable domain (rest looked up from reference TRBV13 and TRBJ2-2): AAGVIQSPRHLIKEKRETATLKCYPIPRHDTVYWYQQGPGQDPQFLISFYEKMQSDKGSIPDRFSAQQFSDYHSELNMSSLELGDSALYFCASSSTTGTSTTVNTGELFFGEGSRLTVL.

The chain combines TRBV5-1 with TRBJ2-5; D is unresolved. The CDR3 has 14 amino acids. From germline, CDR1 is SGHRS and CDR2 YFSETQ. Trimming stripped 0 bases from V and 7 bases from J, with 13 bases between. The CDR3 region has the DNA TGCGCCAGCAGCTTGGCGCCCCCTCCGGGGACCCAGTACTTC. The encoded protein is CASSLAPPPGTQYF. Supplemented by reference TRBV5-1 and TRBJ2-5, the full variable domain reads KAGVTQTPRYLIKTRGQQVTLSCSPISGHRSVSWYQQTPGQGLQFLFEYFSETQRNKGNFPGRFSGRQFSNSRSEMNVSTLELGDSALYLCASSLAPPPGTQYFGPGTRLLVL.

V gene TRBV6-5 combines with J gene TRBJ1-4, with D possibly being TRBD1 (6 bases). The CDR3 is 15 residues long. V lost 7 bases and J 0 bases, leaving 12 bases between the germline ends. CDR1 and CDR2 (germline): MNHEY, SVGAGI. CDR3 loop: CASIRQETTNEKLFF. The DNA of the CDR3 is TGTGCCAGCATTAGACAGGAAACAACTAATGAAAAACTGTTTTTT.

The chain combines TRBV6-5 with TRBJ1-4, with no clear D. CDR3 length: 14 residues. Germline CDR1 reads MNHEY; CDR2 reads SVGAGI. With 4 bases removed from V and 0 bases from J, the gap between germline ends came to 6 bases. The CDR3 spells CASSLLATNEKLFF. CDR3 in DNA: TGTGCCAGCAGTTTACTCGCAACTAATGAAAAACTGTTTTTT.

The V and J genes are TRBV7-9 and TRBJ1-2; D not certain. The V end was cut by 1 base, the J end by 4 bases, with 13 bases between. Looked up from germline, CDR1 is SEHNR and CDR2 is FQNEAQ (reference sequence). The CDR3 runs 15 residues. CDR3 DNA sequence: TGTGCCAGCAGCTTAGGAGCCACGCCCTCCTATGGCTACACCTTC. It yields the protein CASSLGATPSYGYTF.

CDR3 bases: TGTGCCAGCAGCTTAGCTAGCGGGAGGGCCGACGATACGCAGTATTTT. This sequence encodes CASSLASGRADDTQYF. The J gene is TRBJ2-3, the V gene TRBV7-9; 11 nucleotides align to TRBD2. The germline V gene has CDR1 SEHNR and CDR2 FQNEAQ (reference sequence). This CDR3 has 16 amino acids. The J segment lost 6 bases and the V segment lost 0 bases, leaving 5 bases of the junction unmatched.

CDR3 amino acids: CASSLYGRWGATNEKLFF. The CDR3 DNA follows: TGTGCCAGCAGTTTATATGGACGATGGGGGGCAACTAATGAAAAACTGTTTTTT. The rearrangement uses TRBV28 and TRBJ1-4; D possibly corresponds to TRBD1 (5 bases). This CDR3 comprises 18 residues. In germline, CDR1 is MDHEN, CDR2 SYDVKM. Trimming took off 1 base at V and 0 bases at J, with 15 bases between the two ends.

The chain recombines TRBV2 with TRBJ2-5, with 9 bases fitting TRBD2. V dropped 6 bases and J dropped 4; count of bases not matched to a gene: 9. The CDR3 consists of 15 residues. In germline, CDR1 is SNHLY, CDR2 FYNNEI. CDR3 sequence: CASRAGLARVETQYF. CDR3 coding DNA: TGTGCCAGCAGGGCGGGACTAGCTCGGGTAGAGACCCAGTACTTC.

CDR3 coding DNA: TGTGCCAGCAGTGTTGCGGGGGTTCCTAATTCACCCCTCCACTTT. Translating it yields CASSVAGVPNSPLHF. The chain links TRBV27 to TRBJ1-6, with D possibly being TRBD1 (5 bases). This CDR3 comprises 15 residues. Trimming removed 5 bases from V and 6 bases from J, with 14 bases in between. The germline V gene encodes CDR1 MNHEY and CDR2 SMNVEV (reference sequence).

This clone turned up a few times. The CDR3 DNA sequence: TGCGCCAGCAGCCACCAAATCGGGACAGATTATGGCTACACCTTC. This sequence encodes CASSHQIGTDYGYTF. The rearrangement joins TRBV4-1 to TRBJ1-2, with TRBD1 matching 7 bases. V shed 3 bases, J shed 5 bases, and the junction held 9 bases outside the gene matches. Germline CDR1 is MGHRA and CDR2 is YSYEKL. The CDR3 is made up of 15 amino acids.

The chain employs TRBV7-6 and TRBJ1-1; D may be TRBD1 (6 bases). V was trimmed by 8 bases and J by 4 bases, leaving 14 bases between them. The germline V gene has CDR1 SGHVS and CDR2 FNYEAQ. The length of the CDR3 is 13 residues. CDR3 sequence (DNA): TGTGCCAGCGGGAGGGGGTTGAGCACTGAAGCTTTCTTT. It yields the protein CASGRGLSTEAFF.

The chain couples TRBV7-9 to TRBJ1-1; TRBD1 agrees at 8 bases. J gave up 6 bases and V 10 bases, and 10 bases lay outside the gene matches. This CDR3 has 13 amino acids. The germline gives CDR1 SEHNR, CDR2 FQNEAQ (reference sequence). CDR3 residues: CATNGQGLPEAFF. CDR3 sequence (DNA): TGTGCCACCAACGGACAGGGTCTTCCTGAAGCTTTCTTT.

About this clone itself: This clone may be a read error of a much larger clone one base away. The chain is built from TRBV7-9 and TRBJ2-2, with 8 nucleotides matching TRBD1. This CDR3 region has 14 residues. Germline-derived CDR1 and CDR2 are SEHNR and FQNEAQ (reference sequence). The junction had 4 bases not matched to a gene; V was cut back by 7 bases and J by 3 bases. The CDR3 reads CASTETGDTGELFF. The CDR3 DNA reads as TGTGCCAGCACTGAGACAGGGGACACCGGGGAGCTGTTTTTT.